This T cell receptor beta chain was found in a study of control samples from healthy donors and cancer patients. Clones were read by immunoSEQ multiplex PCR, and TCRdb kept only the in-frame ones, dropping some. The profile covers around 120,000 clones, with approximately 94% appearing a single time and 3.6% taken by the ten largest. CDR3 length: 12 amino acids. This receptor was taken from a young man in good health. The chain has TRBV12-1 and TRBJ1-4. TRBV12-1 is a pseudogene locus. Sample: blood. The CDR3 DNA sequence: TGTGCCAGCAGCTTTGTTCGCGGACGTACCTTTTTT. Translated, it gives CASSFVRGRTFF.